This T cell receptor (beta chain) appears in the sequencing data of a study of T cells after yellow fever vaccination. In germline, CDR1 is SGHAT, CDR2 FQNNGV. The CDR3 covers 16 residues. V shed 4 bases and J 5 bases; nucleotides not matched to a gene: 7. TCRdb called the 5' RACE reads again in MiXCR, with one record for every CDR3 protein. Of 400,000 to 650,000 distinct CDR3 sequences listed, 21% are singletons. This TCR derives from a man younger than 35 who received the YFV17D yellow fever vaccine. V gene TRBV11-2 combines with J gene TRBJ2-3, with 12 bases matching TRBD2. The specimen was PBMCs, collected approximately 22 days after the first yellow fever vaccination. The CDR3 bases are TGTGCCAGCAGCTCCCCACTAGCGGGGGGAATAGATACGCAGTATTTT. It yields the protein CASSSPLAGGIDTQYF.